The clone carrying this T cell receptor beta chain appeared a single time. Assay used: immunoSEQ multiplex PCR; TCRdb lists only in-frame clones, some missing. The table includes 2,500,000 or so clones, roughly 90% detected once. The record originates from a study of shared clonotypes between healthy human individuals. CDR3 length equals 13 residues. Trimming shortened V by 6 bases and J by 2 bases, and 10 bases separated the two germline ends. The germline gives CDR1 SEHNR, CDR2 FQNEAQ (reference sequence). The sequence was collected from a man aged 18 to 29 in good health. Some clones in this sample may be carry-over from other donors' samples. This chain connects TRBV7-9 to TRBJ1-2; no clear D. The sequenced material came from naive CD4+ T cells from PBMCs. Subset reported: CD45RA+ positively selected. The CDR3 DNA sequence: TGTGCCAGCAGTACCGGACGGAACTATGGCTACACCTTC. It codes for CASSTGRNYGYTF.